This T cell receptor beta chain was observed in a study of Ad26.COV2.S vaccination and SARS-CoV-2 variants. As to this clone: Its antigen is currently unknown.

Profiling relied on immunoSEQ multiplex PCR, and the TCRdb table lists in-frame clones only, not all of them. Among around 370,000 clones listed, roughly 94% were seen once. Findings and limits, study-wide: Vaccinated individuals (as opposed to placebo recipients) had higher spike-specific TCR breadth. The study found similar non-spike TCR breadth in vaccine and placebo recipients.

The CDR3 loop spans 16 amino acids. Between the trimmed V and J ends, which lost 2 bases and 0 bases, there was a span of 14 bases. Germline V gene data show CDR1 as KGHSH and CDR2 as LQKENI. The chain employs TRBV18 and TRBJ2-7, with D unclear. The sequence was collected from a human donor who had recovered from COVID-19. Sequences were derived from peripheral blood, sampled after recovery from COVID-19. The CDR3 DNA is TGTGCCAGCTCACCAAGCTTCGGCGGATTCTCCTACGAGCAGTACTTC. Its protein is CASSPSFGGFSYEQYF.